This TCR beta chain was observed in a study of cytomegalovirus exposure and HLA in healthy donors. Researchers ran the PCR with 60 Vbeta and 13 Jbeta primers. Libraries were prepared by immunoSEQ multiplex PCR; TCRdb keeps only in-frame clonotypes and omits some of them. The repertoire holds about 100,000 clones, with 55% to 85% as singletons. Points on this clone: Its specificity is not known.

The CDR3 length is 13 residues. CDR1 SGHDN and CDR2 FVKESK come from the germline V gene. V was clipped by 2 bases and J by 6 bases, with 8 bases between them. Findings of the study overall: Previous analysis showed most TCR beta V segments were productive about 90% or about 30% of the time.

This receptor was taken from a man under 40 in good health and CMV-seronegative. The sample taken for sequencing was PBMCs. This rearrangement joins TRBV14 to TRBJ2-1; a possible D gene is TRBD1 (6 bases). CDR3 loop: CASSQLRGNEQFF. The CDR3 DNA sequence: TGTGCCAGCAGCCAACTCAGGGGCAATGAGCAGTTCTTC.